This TCR beta chain was sequenced during a study of Ad26.COV2.S vaccination and SARS-CoV-2 variants. General study results and limits: Compared with placebo recipients, vaccine recipients had higher spike-specific TCR breadth. Those who received vaccine or placebo ended up with similar non-spike TCR breadth.

Treatment noted: 15 to 20 received Ad26.COV2.S at low or high dose, single or two shots; about 5 received placebo; per-sample allocation not given. The investigators took samples on day 63 after the first vaccine or placebo injection. The V end was cut by 3 bases, the J end by 4 bases, with 13 bases between. This CDR3 contains 14 residues. CDR1 and CDR2 (germline): DFQATT, SNEGSKA (reference sequence). Comment on this clone: Its antigen remains unknown.

Profiled with immunoSEQ multiplex PCR; TCRdb holds only in-frame clones, not every one. This table holds about 350,000 clones, approximately 90% found once. The sequence derives from a person between 18 and 65 years old who received the Ad26.COV2.S COVID-19 vaccine or a placebo. The V gene is TRBV20-1, the J gene TRBJ1-5, with D perhaps matching TRBD1 (5 bases). The specimen comprised peripheral blood, sampled in a trial of Ad26.COV2.S vaccine versus placebo. This CDR3 is CSASLWGRNQPQHF. The DNA for the CDR3 is TGCAGTGCTAGTCTGTGGGGGAGGAATCAGCCCCAGCATTTT.